These 11 T cell receptor beta chains came from one sample sequenced in a study of tumor and adjacent non-tumor tissue in lung cancer. The template was RNA from unsorted bulk tissue. The normal lung tissue was taken more than 3 cm from the tumor edge. A modified ARM-PCR protocol with three rounds of nested PCR amplified TCRbeta. TCRdb itself ran the multiplex PCR reads through MiXCR, one entry per CDR3 protein. The sample contains tens of thousands of distinct CDR3 sequences, around 76% of which appear only once. Specimen: distant non-tumor lung tissue. Receptors were obtained from a man aged 70-80 years with non-small cell lung cancer.

Points on this clonotype: Sequence at one end of the junction differs from germline and may be a read error. The chain uses TRBV7-9 and TRBJ2-3; D ambiguous. This CDR3 is built from 12 residues. The germline V gene encodes CDR1 SEHNR and CDR2 FQNEAQ (reference sequence). CDR3 DNA sequence: TGTGCCAGGAGCTCCCCCCGTGATACGAACTATTTT. It translates to CARSSPRDTNYF.

Worth noting for this clonotype: At one end, the junction sequence differs from germline, possibly due to a read error. V gene TRBV5-1 combines with J gene TRBJ1-1; D is possibly TRBD1 (6 bases). CDR3 length equals 18 residues. Germline CDR1 reads SGHRS; CDR2 reads YFSETQ. The CDR3 reads CASSSVRGGAYMNNEAFF. The CDR3 DNA is TGCGCCAGCAGCTCCGTTCGGGGGGGGGCTTACATGAACAATGAAGCTTTCTTT.

This rearrangement joins TRBV6-1 to TRBJ2-4; no clear D gene. Trimming cost V 1 base and J 10 bases, with 14 bases left between them. This CDR3 contains 14 residues. The germline V gene has CDR1 MNHNS and CDR2 SASEGT. In nucleotides, the CDR3 is TGTGCCAGCAGTGAAGGGGTAGGGTCAAAAATTCAGTACTTC. This encodes CASSEGVGSKIQYF.

About this clonotype: Because it lacks the conserved phenylalanine or tryptophan at the end, this CDR3 is likely a read error. The chain has TRBV6-5 and TRBJ2-5; tentative D call: TRBD2 (6 bases). This CDR3 comprises 18 residues. CDR1 is MNHEY and CDR2 is SVGAGI in the germline V gene. V lost 0 bases and J lost 0, with 17 bases in between. CDR3 protein: CASSYSMEGNRYQETQYL. CDR3 DNA: TGTGCCAGCAGTTACTCGATGGAGGGGAATCGGTACCAAGAGACCCAGTACCTC.

On this clonotype itself: Possible read error: a much larger clone is one base away. The chain recombines TRBV5-1 with TRBJ2-5; possibly TRBD1 for D (6 bases). V was trimmed by 4 bases and J by 4 bases, leaving 14 bases between them. The CDR3 spans 14 residues. Germline V gene sequence: CDR1 SGHRS, CDR2 YFSETQ. The CDR3 sequence: CASSNPIGGETQYF. CDR3 DNA sequence: TGCGCCAGCAGCAACCCGATAGGGGGAGAGACCCAGTACTTC.

To note about this clonotype: Germline is not matched at one junction end, which may reflect a read error. The chain employs TRBV5-4 and TRBJ2-7; possibly TRBD1 or TRBD2 for D (5 bases each). Germline-derived CDR1 and CDR2 are SGHNT and YYREEE (reference sequence). This CDR3 spans 15 amino acids. This CDR3 reads CASNLGPGPTYEQYF. In nucleotides, the CDR3 is TGTGCTAGCAACTTGGGACCGGGACCAACCTACGAGCAGTACTTC.

Remarks on this clonotype: At one end the junction does not follow the germline gene, possibly because of a read error. The genes are TRBV29-1 and TRBJ2-1; maybe TRBD1 (5 bases). Germline-derived CDR1 and CDR2 are SQVTM and ANQGSEA. The CDR3 is 13 residues long. This CDR3 is CSVRAHGANGQFF. In DNA, the CDR3 is TGCAGCGTTCGGGCCCATGGGGCTAATGGGCAGTTCTTC.

As regards this clonotype: This clone may be a read error of a much larger clone one base away. This chain connects TRBV28 to TRBJ1-5; D is uncertain. The CDR3 contains 12 residues. The germline V gene encodes CDR1 MDHEN and CDR2 SYDVKM. Trimming took off 6 bases at V and 2 bases at J, with 5 bases between the two ends. The CDR3 spells CASSAGNQPQHF. DNA of the CDR3: TGTGCCAGCAGCGCGGGCAATCAGCCCCAGCATTTT.

Concerning this clonotype: A read error may produce the germline difference seen at one junction end. V and J are TRBV11-3 and TRBJ2-3; D ambiguous. CDR1 is SGHNT, CDR2 YENEEA, per germline. The CDR3 is 15 residues long. The DNA for the CDR3 is TGTACCAGCACCCGTCGTGAAGTAAGCACAGCTACCCAGTATTTT. Translating gives CTSTRREVSTATQYF.

This rearrangement joins TRBV30 to TRBJ2-7, with 9 nucleotides matching TRBD1. The germline V gene encodes CDR1 GTSNPN and CDR2 SVGIG (reference sequence). The CDR3 length is 15 residues. The CDR3 bases are TGTCCCCTTTATCCAGGGACAGGGCTCTCATACGAGCAGTACTTC. Translating it yields CPLYPGTGLSYEQYF. Filled out from reference TRBV30 and TRBJ2-7, the complete variable domain reads SQTIHQWPATLVQPVGSPLSLECTVEGTSNPNLYWYRQAAGRGLQLLFYSVGIGQISSEVPQNLSASRPQDRQFILSSKKLLLSDSGFYLCPLYPGTGLSYEQYFGPGTRLTVT.

A word on this clonotype: Sequence at one end of the junction differs from germline and may be a read error. The chain has TRBV12-3 or TRBV12-4 and TRBJ1-5; TRBD1 agrees at 7 bases. This CDR3 is 12 amino acids long. The CDR3 bases are TGTCCCAGTAGCGACAGGGTTCAGCCCCAGCATTTT. It yields the protein CPSSDRVQPQHF.